The sequence of this TCR beta chain was determined in a study of breast tumors, draining lymph nodes, adjacent tissues. Study-level results: Tumor and nontumor repertoires were significantly more similar in luminal-like than in basal-like breast cancer. The data were judged consistent with most tumor T cells coming from lymph node and expanding in tumor. Data only fit, rather than demonstrated, lymph node origin of most tumor T cells. Compared with lymph nodes, tumors were less diverse; compared with nontumor tissue, more.

Each CDR3 protein gets one entry after TCRdb re-called the multiplex PCR reads with MiXCR. Here the sample spans 60,000 to 75,000 distinct CDR3 sequences, around 60% being singletons. This clonotype occurred many times. Its antigen is unknown. Trimming cost V 1 base and J 0 bases, with 5 bases left between them. This CDR3 is built from 14 residues. Germline CDR1 LGHNA, CDR2 YSLEER. The TCR originated in a female donor with breast cancer. Some clones in this sample may be carry-over from other donors' samples. Sequences were obtained from breast tumor tissue. This sequence joins TRBV4-3 and TRBJ2-3; D is unresolved. This CDR3 is CASSQGISTDTQYF. The CDR3 coding sequence is TGCGCCAGCAGCCAAGGGATAAGCACAGATACGCAGTATTTT.